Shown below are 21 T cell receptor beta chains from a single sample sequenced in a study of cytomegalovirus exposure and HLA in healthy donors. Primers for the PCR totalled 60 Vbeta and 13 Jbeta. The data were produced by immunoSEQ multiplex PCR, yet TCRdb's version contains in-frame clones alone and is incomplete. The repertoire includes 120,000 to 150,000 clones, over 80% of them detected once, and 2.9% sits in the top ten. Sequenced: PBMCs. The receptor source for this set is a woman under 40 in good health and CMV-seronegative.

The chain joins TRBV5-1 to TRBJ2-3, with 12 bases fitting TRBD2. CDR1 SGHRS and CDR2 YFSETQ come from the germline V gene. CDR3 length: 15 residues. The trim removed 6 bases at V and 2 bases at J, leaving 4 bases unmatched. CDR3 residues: CASIGLAGPTDTQYF. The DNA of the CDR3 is TGCGCCAGCATCGGACTAGCGGGACCCACAGATACGCAGTATTTT.

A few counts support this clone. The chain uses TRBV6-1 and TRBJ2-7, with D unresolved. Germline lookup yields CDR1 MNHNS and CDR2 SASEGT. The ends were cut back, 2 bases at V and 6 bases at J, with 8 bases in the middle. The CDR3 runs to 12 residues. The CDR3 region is CASSESQLEQYF. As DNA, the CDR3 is TGTGCCAGCAGTGAAAGTCAACTCGAGCAGTACTTC.

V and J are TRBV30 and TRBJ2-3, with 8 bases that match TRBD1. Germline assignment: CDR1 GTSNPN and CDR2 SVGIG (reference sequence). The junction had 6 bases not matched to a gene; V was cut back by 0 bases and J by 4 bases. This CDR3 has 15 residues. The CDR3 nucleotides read TGTGCCTGGAGTGTACAGGGGGGTGAGTCAGATACGCAGTATTTT. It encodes CAWSVQGGESDTQYF.

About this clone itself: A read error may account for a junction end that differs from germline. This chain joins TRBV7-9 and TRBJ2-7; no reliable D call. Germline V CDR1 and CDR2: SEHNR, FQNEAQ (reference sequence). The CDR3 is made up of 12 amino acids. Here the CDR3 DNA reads TGTTCCAGCAGTCCCCTCTCCTACGAGCAGTACTTC. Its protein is CSSSPLSYEQYF.

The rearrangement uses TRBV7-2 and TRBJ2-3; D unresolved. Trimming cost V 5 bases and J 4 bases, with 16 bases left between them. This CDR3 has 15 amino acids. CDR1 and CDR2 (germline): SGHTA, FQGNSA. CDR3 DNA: TGTGCCAGCAGCCCCCTGGTTGTAGTCTCAGATACGCAGTATTTT. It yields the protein CASSPLVVVSDTQYF.

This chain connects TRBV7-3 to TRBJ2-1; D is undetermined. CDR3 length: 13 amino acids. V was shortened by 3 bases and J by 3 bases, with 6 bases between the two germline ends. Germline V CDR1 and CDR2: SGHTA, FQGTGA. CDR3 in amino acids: CASSFTRYNEQFF. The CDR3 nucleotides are TGTGCCAGCAGCTTCACACGCTACAATGAGCAGTTCTTC.

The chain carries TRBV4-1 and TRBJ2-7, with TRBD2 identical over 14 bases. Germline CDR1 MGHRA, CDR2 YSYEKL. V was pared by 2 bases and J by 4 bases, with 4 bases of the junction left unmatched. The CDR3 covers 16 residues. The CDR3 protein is CASSQRTSGGLYEQYF. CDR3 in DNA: TGCGCCAGCAGCCAACGGACTAGCGGGGGGTTGTACGAGCAGTACTTC.

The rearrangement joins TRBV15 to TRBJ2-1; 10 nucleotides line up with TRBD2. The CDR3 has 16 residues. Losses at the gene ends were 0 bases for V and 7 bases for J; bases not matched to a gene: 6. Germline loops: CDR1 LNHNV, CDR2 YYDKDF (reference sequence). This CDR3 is CATSRDILAGVNEQFF. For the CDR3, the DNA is TGTGCCACCAGCAGAGATATCCTAGCGGGAGTGAATGAGCAGTTCTTC.

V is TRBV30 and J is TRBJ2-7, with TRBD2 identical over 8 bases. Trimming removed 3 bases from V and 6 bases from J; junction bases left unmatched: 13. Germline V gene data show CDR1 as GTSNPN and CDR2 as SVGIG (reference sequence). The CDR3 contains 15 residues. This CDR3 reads CAWSAGGSGTAEQYF. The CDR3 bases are TGTGCCTGGAGCGCGGGGGGATCCGGGACGGCCGAGCAGTACTTC.

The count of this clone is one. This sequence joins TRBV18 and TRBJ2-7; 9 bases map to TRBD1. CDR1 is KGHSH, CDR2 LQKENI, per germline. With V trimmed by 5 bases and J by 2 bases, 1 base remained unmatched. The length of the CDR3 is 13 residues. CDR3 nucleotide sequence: TGTGCCAGCTCAGGGACAGGGCCCTACGAGCAGTACTTC. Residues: CASSGTGPYEQYF.

The CDR3 protein is CASRTGNYGYTF. DNA of the CDR3: TGTGCCAGTCGTACAGGGAACTATGGCTACACCTTC. The chain recombines TRBV9 with TRBJ1-2; possible D gene TRBD1, 6 bases. Germline loops: CDR1 SGDLS, CDR2 YYNGEE. V lost 8 bases to trimming and J lost 2 bases, with 10 bases between them. The CDR3 spans 12 residues.

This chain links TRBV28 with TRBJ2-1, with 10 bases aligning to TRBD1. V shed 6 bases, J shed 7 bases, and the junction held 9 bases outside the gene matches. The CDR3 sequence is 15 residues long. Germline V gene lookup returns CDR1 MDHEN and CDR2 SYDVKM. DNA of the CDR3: TGTGCCAGCAGCCTCCCCCAGGGACAGGGGAATGAGCAGTTCTTC. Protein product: CASSLPQGQGNEQFF.

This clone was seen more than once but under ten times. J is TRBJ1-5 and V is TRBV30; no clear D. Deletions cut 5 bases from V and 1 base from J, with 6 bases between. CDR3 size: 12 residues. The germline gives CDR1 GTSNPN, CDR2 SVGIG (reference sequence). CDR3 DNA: TGTGCCTGGGGGCAGAGCAATCAGCCCCAGCATTTT. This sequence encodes CAWGQSNQPQHF.

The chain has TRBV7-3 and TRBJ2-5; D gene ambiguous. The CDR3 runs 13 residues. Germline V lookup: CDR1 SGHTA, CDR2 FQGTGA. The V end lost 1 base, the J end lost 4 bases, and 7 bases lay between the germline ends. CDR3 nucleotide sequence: TGTGCCAGCAGCTTAAGCGCGCGAGAGACCCAGTACTTC. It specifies CASSLSARETQYF. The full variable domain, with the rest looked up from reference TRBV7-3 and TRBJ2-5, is GAGVSQTPSNKVTEKGKYVELRCDPISGHTALYWYRQSLGQGPEFLIYFQGTGAADDSGLPNDRFFAVRPEGSVSTLKIQRTERGDSAVYLCASSLSARETQYFGPGTRLLVL.

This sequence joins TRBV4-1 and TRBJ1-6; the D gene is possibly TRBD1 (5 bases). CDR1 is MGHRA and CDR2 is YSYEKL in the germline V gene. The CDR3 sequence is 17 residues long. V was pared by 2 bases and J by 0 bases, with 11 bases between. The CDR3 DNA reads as TGCGCCAGCAGCCAAACGCCTCAGGGCTCCTATAATTCACCCCTCCACTTT. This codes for CASSQTPQGSYNSPLHF.

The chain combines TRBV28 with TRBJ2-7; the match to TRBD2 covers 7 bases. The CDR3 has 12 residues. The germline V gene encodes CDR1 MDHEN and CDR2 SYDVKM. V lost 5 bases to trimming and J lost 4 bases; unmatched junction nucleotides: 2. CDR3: CASSRREYEQYF. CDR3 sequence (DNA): TGTGCCAGCAGTAGGCGGGAGTACGAGCAGTACTTC. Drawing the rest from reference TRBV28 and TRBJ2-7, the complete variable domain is DVKVTQSSRYLVKRTGEKVFLECVQDMDHENMFWYRQDPGLGLRLIYFSYDVKMKEKGDIPEGYSVSREKKERFSLILESASTNQTSMYLCASSRREYEQYFGPGTRLTVT.

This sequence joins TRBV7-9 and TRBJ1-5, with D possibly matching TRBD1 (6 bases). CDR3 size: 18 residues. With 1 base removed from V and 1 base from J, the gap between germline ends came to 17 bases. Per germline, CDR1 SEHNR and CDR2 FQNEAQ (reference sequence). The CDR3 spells CASSLVGGGQASNQPQHF. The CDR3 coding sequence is TGTGCCAGCAGCTTAGTTGGCGGGGGACAAGCCAGCAATCAGCCCCAGCATTTT.

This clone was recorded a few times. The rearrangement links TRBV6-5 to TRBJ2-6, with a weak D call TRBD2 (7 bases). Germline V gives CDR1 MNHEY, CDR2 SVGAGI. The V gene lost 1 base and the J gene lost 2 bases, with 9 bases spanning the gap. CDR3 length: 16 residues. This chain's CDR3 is CASSYWGGAGANVLTF. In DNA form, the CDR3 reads TGTGCCAGCAGTTACTGGGGGGGCGCTGGGGCCAACGTCCTGACTTTC.

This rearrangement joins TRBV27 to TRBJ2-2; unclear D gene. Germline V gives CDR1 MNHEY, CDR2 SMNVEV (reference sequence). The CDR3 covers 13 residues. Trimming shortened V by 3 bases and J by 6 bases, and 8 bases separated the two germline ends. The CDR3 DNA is TGTGCCAGCAGTTTCGGTGTGGCCGGGGAGCTGTTTTTT. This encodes CASSFGVAGELFF.

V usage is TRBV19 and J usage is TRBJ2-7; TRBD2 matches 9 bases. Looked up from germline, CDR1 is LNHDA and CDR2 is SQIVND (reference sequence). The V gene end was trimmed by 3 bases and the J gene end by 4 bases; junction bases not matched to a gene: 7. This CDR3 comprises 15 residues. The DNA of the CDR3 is TGTGCCAGTAGTATTGGTAGCGGGAGTCGGTACGAGCAGTACTTC. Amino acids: CASSIGSGSRYEQYF. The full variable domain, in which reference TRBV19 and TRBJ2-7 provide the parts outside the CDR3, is DGGITQSPKYLFRKEGQNVTLSCEQNLNHDAMYWYRQDPGQGLRLIYYSQIVNDFQKGDIAEGYSVSREKKESFPLTVTSAQKNPTAFYLCASSIGSGSRYEQYFGPGTRLTVT.

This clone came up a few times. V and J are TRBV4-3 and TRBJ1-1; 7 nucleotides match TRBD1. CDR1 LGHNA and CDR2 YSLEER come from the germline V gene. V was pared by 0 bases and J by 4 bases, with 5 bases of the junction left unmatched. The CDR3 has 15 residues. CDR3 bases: TGCGCCAGCAGCCAAGATCTAAACAGGGGCACTGAAGCTTTCTTT. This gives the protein CASSQDLNRGTEAFF.